These 5 T cell receptor beta chains came from one sample sequenced in a study of T cells in Graves' hyperthyroidism and ophthalmopathy. RNA transcripts served as the template for amplifying TCR beta CDR3 regions. HTBI primers were employed in a first-round RT-PCR of the TCR CDR3. One entry per CDR3 protein results from TCRdb running MiXCR on the multiplex PCR reads. The data show approximately 560,000 distinct CDR3 sequences, about 43% seen once. Sequences were obtained from peripheral blood or thyroid tissue (not recorded which). All receptors come from a young woman with Graves' hyperthyroidism.

This clonotype was observed a handful of times. The rearrangement links TRBV4-2 to TRBJ1-2; no definite D call. The CDR3 runs to 13 residues. Germline-derived CDR1 and CDR2 are LGHNA and YNFKEQ. V was cut by 0 bases and J by 12 bases, with 14 bases left in between. The DNA of the CDR3 is TGTGCCAGCAGCCAAGAGGATGGGAATTCTCACACCTTC. The encoded protein is CASSQEDGNSHTF.

This clonotype was seen a few times. The chain uses TRBV20-1 and TRBJ2-7; TRBD1 matches 7 bases. Losses at the gene ends were 5 bases for V and 3 bases for J; bases not matched to a gene: 7. CDR1 and CDR2 from the germline V gene are DFQATT and SNEGSKA (reference sequence). CDR3 length equals 13 residues. The CDR3 sequence is CSAFRDSDYEQYF. The CDR3 bases are TGCAGTGCTTTCCGGGACAGTGACTACGAGCAGTACTTC.

The chain links TRBV2 to TRBJ2-2, with 11 bases that match TRBD1. J gave up 6 bases and V 3 bases, and 3 bases lay outside the gene matches. This CDR3 has 15 residues. Per germline, CDR1 SNHLY and CDR2 FYNNEI. The CDR3 region is CASSDGQGAAGELFF. CDR3 in DNA: TGTGCCAGCAGTGACGGACAGGGGGCGGCCGGGGAGCTGTTTTTT.

The chain is built from TRBV5-1 and TRBJ2-3; D unresolved. Per germline, CDR1 SGHRS and CDR2 YFSETQ. Trimming stripped 6 bases from V and 4 bases from J, with 12 bases between. The CDR3 covers 13 residues. For the CDR3, the DNA is TGCGCCAGCACTATAGGAGAAGCAGATACGCAGTATTTT. Translating it yields CASTIGEADTQYF.

There are a few counts of this clonotype. The rearrangement uses TRBV7-9 and TRBJ1-4, with 7 bases fitting TRBD1. The CDR3 totals 15 residues. Germline CDR1 reads SEHNR; CDR2 reads FQNEAQ (reference sequence). The V segment lost 5 bases and the J segment 0 bases; nucleotides outside the gene matches: 3. CDR3 sequence (DNA): TGTGCCAGCAGCATTACAGGGGCAACTAATGAAAAACTGTTTTTT. It yields the protein CASSITGATNEKLFF.